Each of the 9 T cell receptor beta chains below was sequenced from the same sample in a study of Graves' ophthalmopathy and Graves' hyperthyroidism. The study amplified TCR beta CDR3 regions using RNA transcripts. HTBI primers were employed in first-round RT-PCR, then a second-round multiplex PCR followed. Each CDR3 protein is one row after TCRdb ran MiXCR on the multiplex PCR reads. The table includes 350,000 to 450,000 distinct CDR3 sequences, 20% to 25% detected once. Input material: peripheral blood. These receptors were taken from a woman aged 18-29 years with stable Graves' hyperthyroidism.

The table lists this clonotype with many counts. The rearrangement uses TRBV28 and TRBJ1-5; a possible D gene is TRBD1 (5 bases). Germline CDR1 is MDHEN and CDR2 is SYDVKM. Trimming removed 3 bases from V and 5 bases from J, with 17 bases in between. The CDR3 consists of 16 residues. The CDR3 is CASSFPRALGDQPQHF. CDR3 bases: TGTGCCAGCAGTTTCCCCAGGGCCCTGGGGGATCAGCCCCAGCATTTT.

This sequence joins TRBV27 and TRBJ2-5, with 8 bases lining up with TRBD2. CDR3 length: 16 amino acids. With V trimmed by 5 bases and J by 1 base, 9 bases remained unmatched. Germline assignment: CDR1 MNHEY and CDR2 SMNVEV (reference sequence). The CDR3 DNA reads TGTGCCAGCAGTCCCACCGGGACTAGAGGCCAAGAGACCCAGTACTTC. It is translated as CASSPTGTRGQETQYF.

This clonotype was counted ten times or more. The rearrangement links TRBV14 to TRBJ1-2; D is unclear. The CDR3 extends over 14 amino acids. In germline, CDR1 is SGHDN, CDR2 FVKESK. The germline V and J ends were trimmed by 4 bases and 1 base, with 10 bases remaining between them. This CDR3 is CASSRRRFNYGYTF. In DNA, the CDR3 is TGTGCCAGCAGCCGCCGTAGGTTTAACTATGGCTACACCTTC.

This clonotype has a count of ten or more. As the CDR3 is not closed by the conserved phenylalanine or tryptophan, this likely results from a read error. The V gene is TRBV6-1, the J gene TRBJ1-2; D remains ambiguous. The length of the CDR3 is 19 residues. V was trimmed by 0 bases and J by 8 bases, leaving 28 bases between them. Germline loops: CDR1 MNHNS, CDR2 SASEGT. CDR3 coding DNA: TGTGCCAGCAGTGAAGCGACCCCGCCCCAGGCAAGACCGAGAGTGGGCTACACCTCC. It specifies CASSEATPPQARPRVGYTS.

This clonotype was detected many times. The genes are TRBV28 and TRBJ2-7, with 9 bases lining up with TRBD2. Germline values: CDR1 MDHEN, CDR2 SYDVKM. With 5 bases clipped from V and 3 bases from J, the junction kept 11 bases outside the gene matches. The CDR3 sequence is 16 residues long. CDR3 sequence (DNA): TGTGCCAGCAGTGATCCGGCGGGGGGGCGCGGCTACGAGCAGTACTTC. Translation: CASSDPAGGRGYEQYF.

This clonotype was observed many times. The chain employs TRBV6-2 or TRBV6-3 and TRBJ1-2; tentatively, D is TRBD1 (6 bases). The germline CDR1 and CDR2 sequences are MNHEY and SVGEGT. The CDR3 loop spans 15 amino acids. V lost 7 bases and J 6 bases, leaving 21 bases between the germline ends. This CDR3 reads CASTHRGAVVDGYTF. The CDR3 coding sequence is TGTGCCAGCACTCATCGGGGGGCGGTAGTCGATGGCTACACCTTC.

This clonotype has only a few counts. A much larger clone is a single base away; this may be a read error. DNA for the CDR3: TGCAGTGCTTGCCGACCGTCCTATGGCTGCACCTTC. It is translated as CSACRPSYGCTF. The V and J genes are TRBV20-1 and TRBJ1-2; D remains ambiguous. There are 12 residues in the CDR3. Germline V gene lookup returns CDR1 DFQATT and CDR2 SNEGSKA (reference sequence).

This clonotype was counted ten times or more. This chain joins TRBV6-2 or TRBV6-3 and TRBJ1-5; 7 bases fit TRBD1. The CDR3 length is 13 residues. Per the germline V gene, CDR1 is MNHEY and CDR2 is SVGEGT. V dropped 6 bases and J dropped 4; count of bases not matched to a gene: 3. The CDR3 reads CASRTGQNQPQHF. In DNA, the CDR3 is TGTGCCAGCAGGACGGGACAGAATCAGCCCCAGCATTTT.

Many counts were recorded for this clonotype. V and J are TRBV2 and TRBJ1-2; the match to TRBD1 covers 9 bases. The V gene end was trimmed by 7 bases and the J gene end by 4 bases; junction bases not matched to a gene: 10. Germline loops: CDR1 SNHLY, CDR2 FYNNEI. The CDR3 loop spans 15 amino acids. The CDR3 is CASKGQGTSIYGYTF. The CDR3 DNA is TGTGCCAGCAAGGGACAGGGCACCTCTATCTATGGCTACACCTTC. The whole variable domain, remainder taken from reference TRBV2 and TRBJ1-2, is EPEVTQTPSHQVTQMGQEVILRCVPISNHLYFYWYRQILGQKVEFLVSFYNNEISEKSEIFDDQFSVERPDGSNFTLKIRSTKLEDSAMYFCASKGQGTSIYGYTFGSGTRLTVV.